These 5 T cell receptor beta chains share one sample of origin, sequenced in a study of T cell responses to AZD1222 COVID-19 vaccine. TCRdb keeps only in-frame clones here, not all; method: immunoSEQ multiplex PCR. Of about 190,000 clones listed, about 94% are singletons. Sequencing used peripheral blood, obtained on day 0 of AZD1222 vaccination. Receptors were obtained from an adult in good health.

The CDR3 here is CASIKQGPRSGANVLTF. The CDR3 bases are TGTGCCAGCATTAAACAGGGGCCACGCTCTGGGGCCAACGTCCTGACTTTC. The chain joins TRBV7-9 to TRBJ2-6; 7 nucleotides line up with TRBD1. The V gene end was trimmed by 7 bases and the J gene end by 0 bases; junction bases not matched to a gene: 9. CDR1 SEHNR and CDR2 FQNEAQ come from the germline V gene (reference sequence). The CDR3 covers 17 residues. The whole variable domain, filled in from reference TRBV7-9 and TRBJ2-6, reads DTGVSQNPRHKITKRGQNVTFRCDPISEHNRLYWYRQTLGQGPEFLTYFQNEAQLEKSRLLSDRFSAERPKGSFSTLEIQRTEQGDSAMYLCASIKQGPRSGANVLTFGAGSRLTVL.

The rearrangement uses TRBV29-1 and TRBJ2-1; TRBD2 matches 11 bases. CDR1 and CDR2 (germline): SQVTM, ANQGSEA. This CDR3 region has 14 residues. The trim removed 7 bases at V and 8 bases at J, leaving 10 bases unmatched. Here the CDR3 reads CSGNSGRAIDEQFF. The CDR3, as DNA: TGCAGCGGTAATAGCGGGAGGGCCATTGATGAGCAGTTCTTC.

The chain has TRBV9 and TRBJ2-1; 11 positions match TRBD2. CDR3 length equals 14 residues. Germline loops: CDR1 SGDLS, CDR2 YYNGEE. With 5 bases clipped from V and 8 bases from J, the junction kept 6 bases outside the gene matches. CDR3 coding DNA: TGTGCCAGCAGTTTAGCGGGAGGGTGGCATGAGCAGTTCTTC. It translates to CASSLAGGWHEQFF. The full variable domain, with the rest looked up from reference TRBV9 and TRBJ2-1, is DSGVTQTPKHLITATGQRVTLRCSPRSGDLSVYWYQQSLDQGLQFLIQYYNGEERAKGNILERFSAQQFPDLHSELNLSSLELGDSALYFCASSLAGGWHEQFFGPGTRLTVL.

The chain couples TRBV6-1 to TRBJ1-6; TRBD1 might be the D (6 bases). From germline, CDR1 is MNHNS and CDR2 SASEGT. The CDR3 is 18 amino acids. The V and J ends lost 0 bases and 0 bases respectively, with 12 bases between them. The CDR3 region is CASSEAFQGSSYNSPLHF. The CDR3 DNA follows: TGTGCCAGCAGTGAAGCGTTTCAGGGGAGCTCCTATAATTCACCCCTCCACTTT.

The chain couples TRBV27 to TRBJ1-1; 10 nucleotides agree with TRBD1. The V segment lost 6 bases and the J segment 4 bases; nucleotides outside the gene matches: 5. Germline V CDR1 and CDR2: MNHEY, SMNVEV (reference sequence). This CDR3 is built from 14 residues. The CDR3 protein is CASRKGQGFTEAFF. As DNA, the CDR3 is TGTGCCAGCAGGAAGGGACAGGGGTTCACTGAAGCTTTCTTT.